This is a list of T cell receptor beta chains from one sample in a study of Ad26.COV2.S vaccination and SARS-CoV-2 variants. Sequencing used immunoSEQ multiplex PCR; TCRdb keeps in-frame clones, though not all of them. The data contain 360,000 or so clones, about nine tenths of them singletons. The source material was peripheral blood, sampled in a trial of Ad26.COV2.S vaccine versus placebo. The receptors come from a person between 18 and 65 years old who received the Ad26.COV2.S COVID-19 vaccine or a placebo. Each CDR3 is given with its conserved first and last residue. Each record gives: J gene, V gene, D gene, clone size, CDR3 DNA, CDR3 protein. A D gene is named only where the DNA matches it firmly. For some rows the clone size is stated as once, few or many, or as a class when expanded; others skip it.

j_call: TRBJ1-5
v_call: TRBV6-5
d_call: TRBD1
clone_size: -
cdr3_nt: TGTGCCAGCAGCACGGGACAGTACAATCAGCCCCAGCATTTT
cdr3_aa: CASSTGQYNQPQHF

j_call: TRBJ2-1
v_call: TRBV15
d_call: -
clone_size: -
cdr3_nt: TGTGCCACCAGCAGGACAGCTGCTTACAATGAGCAGTTCTTC
cdr3_aa: CATSRTAAYNEQFF

j_call: TRBJ1-3
v_call: TRBV9
d_call: -
clone_size: -
cdr3_nt: TGTGCCAGCAGCGTAGATGTCTACAAGACTGGAAACACCATATATTTT
cdr3_aa: CASSVDVYKTGNTIYF

j_call: TRBJ2-7
v_call: TRBV4-2
d_call: -
clone_size: -
cdr3_nt: TGTGCCAGCAGCAACGACACCACCTACGAGCAGTACTTC
cdr3_aa: CASSNDTTYEQYF

j_call: TRBJ1-6
v_call: TRBV6-1
d_call: -
clone_size: -
cdr3_nt: TGTGCCAGCAGTGAAGACGGCCGCCGGACCTATAATTCACCCCTCCACTTT
cdr3_aa: CASSEDGRRTYNSPLHF

j_call: TRBJ2-7
v_call: TRBV5-6
d_call: TRBD2
clone_size: -
cdr3_nt: TGTGCCAGCAGCTCGGCCGCTTGGCGGGGGGGCATCGACGAGCAGTACTTC
cdr3_aa: CASSSAAWRGGIDEQYF

j_call: TRBJ1-6
v_call: TRBV11-2
d_call: -
clone_size: few
cdr3_nt: TGTGCCAGCAGGTATTCCGGGACACGAAGCTATAATTCACCCCTCCACTTT
cdr3_aa: CASRYSGTRSYNSPLHF

j_call: TRBJ2-1
v_call: TRBV6-1
d_call: TRBD1
clone_size: -
cdr3_nt: TGTGCCAGCAGTGAACTCCAGGGGGAATTGGCTGAGCAGTTCTTC
cdr3_aa: CASSELQGELAEQFF

j_call: TRBJ1-1
v_call: TRBV7-9
d_call: -
clone_size: -
cdr3_nt: TGTGCCAGCAGCCCCGATCTGGGGACTGAAGCTTTCTTT
cdr3_aa: CASSPDLGTEAFF

j_call: TRBJ1-1
v_call: TRBV25-1
d_call: TRBD1
clone_size: -
cdr3_nt: TGTGCCAGCAGAGGCACAGGGGGCCAGGGTGAAGCTTTCTTT
cdr3_aa: CASRGTGGQGEAFF

j_call: TRBJ1-2
v_call: TRBV2
d_call: -
clone_size: few
cdr3_nt: TGTGCCAGCAGTCGAGAACAGGGATATGGCTACACCTTC
cdr3_aa: CASSREQGYGYTF

j_call: TRBJ2-3
v_call: TRBV1
d_call: -
clone_size: -
cdr3_nt: TGCACCAGCAGCCAAGGGCCCTTTCCTAGCGGGGGCACAGATACGCAGTATTTT
cdr3_aa: CTSSQGPFPSGGTDTQYF

j_call: TRBJ2-7
v_call: TRBV5-1
d_call: -
clone_size: once
cdr3_nt: TGCGCCAGCAGCGCGACGGGCCCCGGCTACGAGCAGTACTTC
cdr3_aa: CASSATGPGYEQYF

j_call: TRBJ1-2
v_call: TRBV7-3
d_call: TRBD1
clone_size: few
cdr3_nt: TGTGCCAGCAGCCCCGGGACAGGGGTTGGTGGCTACACCTTC
cdr3_aa: CASSPGTGVGGYTF

j_call: TRBJ1-6
v_call: TRBV27
d_call: TRBD1
clone_size: -
cdr3_nt: TGTGCCAGCAGTTTAAAGACAGGGGTTTCACCCCTCCACTTT
cdr3_aa: CASSLKTGVSPLHF

j_call: TRBJ2-1
v_call: TRBV18
d_call: TRBD1
clone_size: -
cdr3_nt: TGTGCCAGCTCTCAGGGGGCCAGGAGCTCCTACAATGAGCAGTTCTTC
cdr3_aa: CASSQGARSSYNEQFF

j_call: TRBJ1-2
v_call: TRBV19
d_call: -
clone_size: -
cdr3_nt: TGTGCCAGTAGTATTTTTCGGGAGAGACCTAACTATGGCTACACCTTC
cdr3_aa: CASSIFRERPNYGYTF